Listed here are 25 T cell receptor beta chains from one sample, sequenced in a study of blood T cell repertoires in COVID-19. TCRdb keeps only in-frame clones here, not all; method: immunoSEQ multiplex PCR. The sample has some 190,000 clones; about 88% are singletons. Sequencing was carried out using PBMCs or T cells enriched from blood (not recorded which). These receptors all stem from a woman aged 40 to 50 in a cohort exposed to, infected with or recovered from COVID-19 (not recorded which).

This rearrangement joins TRBV18 to TRBJ2-7; D possibly corresponds to TRBD2 (6 bases). Deletions cut 1 base from V and 3 bases from J, with 13 bases between. Per the germline V gene, CDR1 is KGHSH and CDR2 is LQKENI. The CDR3 has 15 amino acids. The CDR3 loop is CASSPLWDSDYEQYF. The DNA of the CDR3 is TGTGCCAGCTCACCACTATGGGACTCAGACTACGAGCAGTACTTC. Full variable domain (rest looked up from reference TRBV18 and TRBJ2-7): NAGVMQNPRHLVRRRGQEARLRCSPMKGHSHVYWYRQLPEEGLKFMVYLQKENIIDESGMPKERFSAEFPKEGPSILRIQQVVRGDSAAYFCASSPLWDSDYEQYFGPGTRLTVT.

The chain has TRBV7-8 and TRBJ1-4; TRBD1 matches 9 bases. V lost 5 bases and J lost 7; bases outside the gene matches: 8. This CDR3 region has 15 residues. Per the germline V gene, CDR1 is SGHVS and CDR2 is FQNEAQ. In DNA, the CDR3 is TGTGCCAGCAGCCAGGACAGGGGCTGGGGTGAAAAACTGTTTTTT. It specifies CASSQDRGWGEKLFF.

The chain links TRBV7-8 to TRBJ2-7; D is uncertain. This CDR3 is 13 amino acids long. Trimming took off 5 bases at V and 4 bases at J, with 12 bases between the two ends. Per the germline V gene, CDR1 is SGHVS and CDR2 is FQNEAQ. The CDR3 region has the DNA TGTGCCAGCAGCCTAAGCGAACAATACGAGCAGTACTTC. As protein: CASSLSEQYEQYF.

The genes are TRBV29-1 and TRBJ2-7; 9 nucleotides align to TRBD1. This CDR3 spans 13 amino acids. V gave up 5 bases and J gave up 1 base; unmatched junction bases: 3. Per germline, CDR1 SQVTM and CDR2 ANQGSEA. CDR3 bases: TGCAGCGTTACAGGGGGCGCGTCCTACGAGCAGTACTTC. As protein: CSVTGGASYEQYF.

The chain combines TRBV6-1 with TRBJ1-1; D is uncertain. Trimming took 2 bases from V and 3 from J, leaving 7 bases between them. Germline V gives CDR1 MNHNS, CDR2 SASEGT. The CDR3 length is 13 residues. CDR3 coding DNA: TGTGCCAGCAGTGAATCCGGGGACACTGAAGCTTTCTTT. Translation gives CASSESGDTEAFF.

This sequence joins TRBV27 and TRBJ2-4, with D perhaps matching TRBD2 (7 bases). Deletions cut 2 bases from V and 5 bases from J, with 10 bases between. The germline CDR1 and CDR2 sequences are MNHEY and SMNVEV (reference sequence). The CDR3 is made up of 14 amino acids. The DNA for the CDR3 is TGTGCCAGCAGTTTAGGGGGGGGGCAAAACATTCAGTACTTC. Amino acids: CASSLGGGQNIQYF.

The chain uses TRBV7-9 and TRBJ1-2; D is perhaps TRBD1 (6 bases). Germline lookup yields CDR1 SEHNR and CDR2 FQNEAQ (reference sequence). Trimming shortened V by 3 bases and J by 1 base, and 15 bases separated the two germline ends. The CDR3 totals 16 residues. The CDR3 DNA reads TGTGCCAGCAGCTTGGAACAGGGTGCGCTTAACTATGGCTACACCTTC. Its protein product is CASSLEQGALNYGYTF.

The chain employs TRBV15 and TRBJ1-3; weak D call: TRBD1 (6 bases). Trimming removed 5 bases from V and 0 bases from J, with 14 bases in between. Germline-derived CDR1 and CDR2 are LNHNV and YYDKDF (reference sequence). The CDR3 contains 16 residues. CDR3 in amino acids: CATSVHPRGSGNTIYF. The CDR3 nucleotides read TGTGCCACCAGCGTACACCCCAGGGGCTCTGGAAACACCATATATTTT. The full variable domain, rest sourced from reference TRBV15 and TRBJ1-3, is DAMVIQNPRYQVTQFGKPVTLSCSQTLNHNVMYWYQQKSSQAPKLLFHYYDKDFNNEADTPDNFQSRRPNTSFCFLDIRSPGLGDTAMYLCATSVHPRGSGNTIYFGEGSWLTVV.

The chain couples TRBV18 to TRBJ1-5; a weak D match, TRBD1 (6 bases). The CDR3 is 13 amino acids. In germline, CDR1 is KGHSH, CDR2 LQKENI. Trimming took 6 bases from V and 4 from J, leaving 10 bases between them. CDR3: CASSLQGNQPQHF. The CDR3 coding sequence is TGTGCCAGCTCTCTCCAGGGGAATCAGCCCCAGCATTTT.

This chain joins TRBV27 and TRBJ2-1; possibly TRBD2 for D (6 bases). Per the germline V gene, CDR1 is MNHEY and CDR2 is SMNVEV (reference sequence). This CDR3 is 15 amino acids long. V dropped 2 bases and J dropped 4 bases, with 12 bases sitting between them. The CDR3 coding sequence is TGTGCCAGCAGTTTAAGCGGGCCGGGTTACAATGAGCAGTTCTTC. Residues: CASSLSGPGYNEQFF.

The V and J genes are TRBV5-1 and TRBJ1-1; 11 bases line up with TRBD1. Trimming took 4 bases from V and 0 from J; bases not matched to a gene: 8. Germline V CDR1 and CDR2: SGHRS, YFSETQ. The CDR3 length is 17 residues. The CDR3 coding sequence is TGCGCCAGCAGCCGAGGACAGGGGGCGAGATTGAACACTGAAGCTTTCTTT. Encoded protein: CASSRGQGARLNTEAFF.

The chain couples TRBV3-1 (or the pseudogene TRBV3-2) to TRBJ1-1; tentative D call: TRBD1 (6 bases). The CDR3 spans 17 residues. V was clipped by 4 bases and J by 3 bases, with 21 bases between them. Germline V CDR1 and CDR2: LGHDT, YNNKEL (reference sequence). The CDR3 nucleotides read TGTGCCAGCAGCCCGGGACAAACGGGGGGGATGGACACTGAAGCTTTCTTT. Its translation: CASSPGQTGGMDTEAFF.

Concerning this clone itself: This same CDR3 is encoded by further DNA sequences in the sample. The chain combines TRBV12-3 or TRBV12-4 with TRBJ1-1; the D gene is possibly TRBD1 (5 bases). This CDR3 comprises 13 residues. Trimming cost V 3 bases and J 4 bases, with 9 bases left between them. CDR3 coding DNA: TGTGCCAGCAGTTTGGGGGGACGCACTGAAGCTTTCTTT. It specifies CASSLGGRTEAFF.

The chain links TRBV24-1 to TRBJ2-2, with D possibly matching TRBD1 (6 bases). The CDR3 length is 16 residues. Trimming removed 3 bases at V and 4 bases at J, with 14 bases between. Germline V gene sequence: CDR1 KGHDR, CDR2 SFDVKD. CDR3 nucleotides: TGTGCCACCAGTGATCACGACAGGCCTCTCACCGGGGAGCTGTTTTTT. This translates into CATSDHDRPLTGELFF.

This chain joins TRBV19 and TRBJ1-5; TRBD1 agrees at 7 bases. This CDR3 has 16 amino acids. The ends lost 5 bases at V and 0 bases at J; junction bases unmatched: 7. CDR1 LNHDA and CDR2 SQIVND come from the germline V gene (reference sequence). Here the CDR3 DNA reads TGTGCCAGTAGTTCCTGGACAGGCGATAGCAATCAGCCCCAGCATTTT. Protein: CASSSWTGDSNQPQHF. Combining the CDR3 with reference TRBV19 and TRBJ1-5 gives the whole variable domain DGGITQSPKYLFRKEGQNVTLSCEQNLNHDAMYWYRQDPGQGLRLIYYSQIVNDFQKGDIAEGYSVSREKKESFPLTVTSAQKNPTAFYLCASSSWTGDSNQPQHFGDGTRLSIL.

V and J are TRBV11-2 and TRBJ1-1; 7 bases are a match to TRBD1. The germline V gene encodes CDR1 SGHAT and CDR2 FQNNGV. V shed 5 bases, J shed 5 bases, and the junction held 8 bases outside the gene matches. This CDR3 is built from 14 residues. CDR3 nucleotide sequence: TGTGCCAGCAGCCTCAGGGGGAGAGTGACTGAAGCTTTCTTT. This translates into CASSLRGRVTEAFF.

The chain combines TRBV11-3 with TRBJ2-3; tentative D call: TRBD2 (5 bases). Germline V lookup: CDR1 SGHNT, CDR2 YENEEA. Trimming removed 8 bases from V and 4 bases from J, with 19 bases in between. CDR3 length equals 15 residues. The CDR3 DNA follows: TGTGCCAGCGTTGGAGGACGTCCGAGGGCAGATACGCAGTATTTT. Translating it yields CASVGGRPRADTQYF.

This chain connects TRBV7-9 to TRBJ1-2; 9 positions agree with TRBD1. The CDR3 has 15 residues. V lost 7 bases, J lost 8 bases, and 14 bases stayed unmatched. CDR1 is SEHNR and CDR2 is FQNEAQ in the germline V gene (reference sequence). The CDR3 DNA is TGTGCCAGCAACCCCGGGACAGGGACCTTGAGGGGCTACACCTTC. Its protein is CASNPGTGTLRGYTF.

The table lists this clone with a count of one. This chain uses TRBV28 with TRBJ1-2; the D gene is possibly TRBD1 (5 bases). The CDR3 length is 13 residues. V lost 6 bases and J 12 bases, leaving 20 bases between the germline ends. Germline V gene lookup returns CDR1 MDHEN and CDR2 SYDVKM. The CDR3 DNA is TGTGCCAGCAGAATCAAAACGGGGACTTTCAACACCTTC. Its protein product is CASRIKTGTFNTF.

V is TRBV7-2 and J is TRBJ2-7, with a weak D call TRBD1 (5 bases). The CDR3 has 14 residues. CDR1 is SGHTA, CDR2 FQGNSA, per germline. Between the trimmed V and J ends, which lost 5 bases and 2 bases, there was a span of 13 bases. Here the CDR3 reads CASSPRQNTYEQYF. The CDR3, as DNA: TGTGCCAGCAGCCCACGACAGAATACCTACGAGCAGTACTTC.

The gene calls are TRBV6-5 and TRBJ2-1; 10 bases align to TRBD1. Trimming at V came to 6 bases and at J to 7 bases, leaving 9 bases not matched to a gene. The CDR3 loop spans 15 amino acids. CDR1 and CDR2 from the germline V gene are MNHEY and SVGAGI. The CDR3 coding sequence is TGTGCCAGCAGCCAGGGACAGGGGTGGTCGAATGAGCAGTTCTTC. This translates into CASSQGQGWSNEQFF.

J is TRBJ1-2 and V is TRBV5-1, with D perhaps matching TRBD1 (5 bases). The germline CDR1 and CDR2 sequences are SGHRS and YFSETQ. V was trimmed by 0 bases and J by 1 base, leaving 16 bases between them. There are 17 residues in the CDR3. The CDR3 loop is CASSLVGQGGSNYGYTF. Written as DNA, the CDR3 is TGCGCCAGCAGCTTGGTGGGGCAGGGAGGCAGTAACTATGGCTACACCTTC.

V usage is TRBV15 and J usage is TRBJ1-1, with D uncertain. Trimming left V 2 bases short and J 0 bases short, with 25 bases between. Germline V CDR1 and CDR2: LNHNV, YYDKDF (reference sequence). There are 20 residues in the CDR3. The CDR3 coding sequence is TGTGCCACCAGCAGAACTACAACGGCGGGCCTTCTCGAATTGAACACTGAAGCTTTCTTT. As protein: CATSRTTTAGLLELNTEAFF.

The chain has TRBV21-1 and TRBJ2-7; TRBD2, the table's D call, was not compared with the DNA. TRBV21-1 is listed as a pseudogene. The CDR3 loop spans 17 amino acids. The CDR3 DNA reads TGTGCCAGCGGCGCAGGGTCTAGCGAGAATTTTGGCTACGAGCAGTACTTC. This translates into CASGAGSSENFGYEQYF.

The chain combines TRBV9 with TRBJ1-2, with D unresolved. Germline assignment: CDR1 SGDLS and CDR2 YYNGEE. Between the trimmed V and J ends, which lost 0 bases and 4 bases, there was a span of 4 bases. This CDR3 contains 12 residues. Here the CDR3 DNA reads TGTGCCAGCAGCGTAGAAGCCTATGGCTACACCTTC. This sequence encodes CASSVEAYGYTF.